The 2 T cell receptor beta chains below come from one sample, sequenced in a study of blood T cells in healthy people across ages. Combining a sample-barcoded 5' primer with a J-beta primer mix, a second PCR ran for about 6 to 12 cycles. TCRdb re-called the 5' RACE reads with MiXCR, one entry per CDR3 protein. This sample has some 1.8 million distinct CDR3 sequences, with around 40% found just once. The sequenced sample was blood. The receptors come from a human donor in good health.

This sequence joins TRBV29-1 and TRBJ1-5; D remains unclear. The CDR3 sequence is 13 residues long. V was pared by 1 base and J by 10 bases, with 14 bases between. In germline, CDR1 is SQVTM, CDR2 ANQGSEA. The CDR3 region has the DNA TGCAGCGTTGAAGTTGGTCCTGGCGGACCCCAGCATTTT. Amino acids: CSVEVGPGGPQHF.

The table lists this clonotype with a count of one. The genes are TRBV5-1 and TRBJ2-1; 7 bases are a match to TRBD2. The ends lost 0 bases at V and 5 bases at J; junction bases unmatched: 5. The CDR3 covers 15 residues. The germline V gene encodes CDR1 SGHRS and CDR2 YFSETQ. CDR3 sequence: CASSLGGGYDNEQFF. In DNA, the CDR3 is TGCGCCAGCAGCTTGGGCGGGGGATACGACAATGAGCAGTTCTTC.